The present TCR beta chain was sequenced within a study of a mutant IDH1 vaccine in newly diagnosed glioma. Overall study: Scheduled at week 35, visit V12 preceded visit V13, held at week 47. Points from the study as a whole: Changes in the top peripheral T cell clonotypes seemingly had no bearing on pseudoprogression.

The table came from immunoSEQ multiplex PCR; TCRdb's copy has only in-frame clones and leaves some out. The profile shows 40,000 or so clones, 65% to 90% of them singletons. The time point denotes: week 47, end of study. Every vaccination contained 300 ug of the mutant IDH1 20-mer peptide and was paired with topical imiquimod. A word on this clone: Its cognate antigen is unknown.

The specimen was PBMCs, collected from a glioma patient whose treatment included an IDH1 peptide vaccine. This receptor was obtained from a man between 18 and 35 years old with glioma. Some clones in this sample may be carry-over from other donors' samples.

The CDR3 coding sequence is TGTGCCAGCAGCGCATCGACAGGGGTTGGGGAAAAACTGTTTTTT. Protein sequence: CASSASTGVGEKLFF. This chain connects TRBV9 to TRBJ1-4; 8 nucleotides match TRBD1. The CDR3 spans 15 residues. Germline lookup yields CDR1 SGDLS and CDR2 YYNGEE. Trimming removed 3 bases from V and 8 bases from J; junction bases left unmatched: 9.